This T cell receptor beta chain is drawn from a study of Ad26.COV2.S vaccination and SARS-CoV-2 variants. On this clone itself: The antigen remains undetermined.

Study-wide results and limits: Reported post-vaccination CD8+ and CD4+ T cell responses to spike showed substantial breadth. The analyses of TCR breadth and depth may have understated the size of total T cell responses.

TCRdb's table, derived via immunoSEQ multiplex PCR, lists solely in-frame clones and lacks some. This table holds about 330,000 clones, 85% to 90% found once. Germline CDR1 is SQVTM and CDR2 is ANQGSEA. The CDR3 is 11 residues long. Trimming stripped 5 bases from V and 1 base from J, with 5 bases between. Treatment noted: 19 received Ad26.COV2.S at low or high dose, single or two shots; 5 received placebo; per-sample allocation not given. Repertoires come from day 63 after the first vaccine or placebo injection. This chain joins TRBV29-1 and TRBJ1-1; unclear D gene. The sequencing here drew on peripheral blood, taken in a trial of Ad26.COV2.S vaccine versus placebo. The sequence derives from a person aged 18-65 years who received the Ad26.COV2.S COVID-19 vaccine or a placebo. The CDR3 sequence: CSVSPNTEAFF. The CDR3 nucleotides read TGCAGCGTTTCCCCGAACACTGAAGCTTTCTTT.